This T cell receptor beta chain was recovered during a study of blood T cell repertoires in COVID-19. Germline V gene sequence: CDR1 SGHTA, CDR2 FQGNSA. V was pared by 1 base and J by 5 bases, with 17 bases between. The CDR3 is 16 residues long. The repertoire was sequenced with immunoSEQ multiplex PCR; TCRdb's copy has only in-frame clones and lacks some. In the table there are more than 60,000 clones, approximately 85% of which are singletons. This TCR came from a human donor in a cohort sampled during active COVID-19. The sample was peripheral blood. The chain carries TRBV7-2 and TRBJ1-2, with D possibly being TRBD1 (5 bases). CDR3 nucleotides: TGTGCCAGCAGCTTAGGGCCTCGCGGAGGGACGTATGGCTACACCTTC. It is translated as CASSLGPRGGTYGYTF.